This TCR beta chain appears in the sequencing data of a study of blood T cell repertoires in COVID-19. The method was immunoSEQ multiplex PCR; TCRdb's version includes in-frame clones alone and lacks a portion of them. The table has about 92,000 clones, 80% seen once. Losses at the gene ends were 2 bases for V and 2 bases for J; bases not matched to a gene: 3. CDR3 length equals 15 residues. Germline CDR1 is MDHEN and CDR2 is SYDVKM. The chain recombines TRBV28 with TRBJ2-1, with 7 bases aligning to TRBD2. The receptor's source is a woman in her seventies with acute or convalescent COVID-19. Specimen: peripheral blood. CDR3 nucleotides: TGTGCCAGCAGTTTAGCGGGGGAAACCTACAATGAGCAGTTCTTC. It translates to CASSLAGETYNEQFF.